This T cell receptor (beta chain) was recovered during a study of cytomegalovirus exposure and HLA in healthy donors. Trimming removed 3 bases at V and 0 bases at J, with 9 bases between. CDR1 KGHSH and CDR2 LQKENI come from the germline V gene. The CDR3 is 15 amino acids. This clone was counted once. The antigen is unknown. Other DNA sequences within the sample encode an identical CDR3. Primers for the PCR totalled 60 Vbeta and 13 Jbeta. Per the original data handling: Some 80 million unique TCR beta chains, roughly 11 million shared, were counted in a later analysis. Some clones are missing from TCRdb's copy, which holds only in-frame ones; the method was immunoSEQ multiplex PCR. That table supplies the V and J calls and clone size; D and trimming were determined from the DNA. The top ten hold around 2.4% of the sample, which has over 110,000 clones, about 79% seen once. Study observations and caveats: Per published reports, the classifier diagnosed cytomegalovirus status with high specificity and sensitivity. The later analysis indicated that the majority of CMV-associated TCR beta chains appeared HLA-restricted. Most observed TCR sequences were rare, whereas some public TCRs were detected in many donors.

This TCR came from a male donor in good health and CMV-seronegative. Sequenced material: PBMCs. This chain uses TRBV18 with TRBJ1-3; D remains unclear. The CDR3 DNA sequence: TGTGCCAGCTCACCCCGGGAGGGCTCTGGAAACACCATATATTTT. Protein product: CASSPREGSGNTIYF. The complete variable domain, with remaining parts taken from reference TRBV18 and TRBJ1-3, reads NAGVMQNPRHLVRRRGQEARLRCSPMKGHSHVYWYRQLPEEGLKFMVYLQKENIIDESGMPKERFSAEFPKEGPSILRIQQVVRGDSAAYFCASSPREGSGNTIYFGEGSWLTVV.